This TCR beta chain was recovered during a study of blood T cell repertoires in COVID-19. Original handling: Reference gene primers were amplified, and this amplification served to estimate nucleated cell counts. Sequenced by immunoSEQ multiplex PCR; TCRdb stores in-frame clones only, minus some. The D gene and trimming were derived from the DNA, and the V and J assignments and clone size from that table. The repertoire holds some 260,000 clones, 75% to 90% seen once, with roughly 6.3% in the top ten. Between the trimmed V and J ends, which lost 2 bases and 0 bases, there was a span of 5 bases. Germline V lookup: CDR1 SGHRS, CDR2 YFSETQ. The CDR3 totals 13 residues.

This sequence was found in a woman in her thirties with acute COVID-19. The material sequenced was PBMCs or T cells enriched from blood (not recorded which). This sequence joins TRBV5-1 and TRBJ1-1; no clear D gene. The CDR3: CASSFNLNTEAFF. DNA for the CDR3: TGCGCCAGCAGCTTCAACTTGAACACTGAAGCTTTCTTT.